A selection of T cell receptor beta chains follows, all from one sample in a study of blood T cell repertoires in COVID-19. Method: immunoSEQ multiplex PCR; TCRdb's copy keeps in-frame clones and lacks some. The sample gives 250,000 to 350,000 clones, 75% to 90% of which show up once; 6.3% is in the top ten. Sample: peripheral blood. These receptors originate from a woman aged 50 to 60 with COVID-19, enrolled during active disease. Both conserved end residues are part of each CDR3. The D gene is left open where the match is weak. Size is stated for part of the rows, as once, few or many counts, or as a class when the clone is expanded.

TRBD2,-,TRBJ2-3,TRBV29-1,CSVDQLAGVPDTQYF,TGCAGCGTTGACCAACTAGCGGGAGTCCCCGATACGCAGTATTTT
TRBD1,-,TRBJ1-2,TRBV6-5,CASGAGQARFATF,TGTGCCAGCGGGGCGGGACAGGCGCGATTCGCGACCTTC
-,once,TRBJ1-1,TRBV18,CASSPPGGAGGRTEAFF,TGTGCCAGCTCACCACCGGGCGGTGCCGGGGGTAGAACTGAAGCTTTCTTT
-,-,TRBJ1-4,TRBV7-2,CASSFGDGEANEKLFF,TGTGCCAGCAGCTTTGGGGATGGGGAGGCTAATGAAAAACTGTTTTTT
TRBD1,-,TRBJ1-2,TRBV18,CASSPRTGVTARRVNYGYTF,TGTGCCAGCTCACCGAGGACAGGGGTCACCGCGCGCCGGGTTAACTATGGCTACACCTTC
-,-,TRBJ1-5,TRBV10-3,CAIRKGNNQPQHF,TGTGCCATCAGAAAGGGGAACAATCAGCCCCAGCATTTT
-,-,TRBJ2-7,TRBV30,CAWSEANGYEQYF,TGTGCCTGGAGTGAAGCGAACGGGTACGAGCAGTACTTC
-,-,TRBJ1-3,TRBV29-1,CSVEQATSGNTIYF,TGCAGCGTTGAACAGGCTACCTCTGGAAACACCATATATTTT
TRBD1,-,TRBJ1-1,TRBV19,CASSIDRGSAEAFF,TGTGCCAGTAGTATCGACAGGGGCAGCGCTGAAGCTTTCTTT
-,-,TRBJ1-4,TRBV19,CASSMGGTGEKLFF,TGTGCCAGTAGTATGGGGGGGACGGGTGAAAAACTGTTTTTT
TRBD1,-,TRBJ1-1,TRBV27,CASSLRGTGGSEAFF,TGTGCCAGCAGTTTACGGGGGACAGGGGGTTCTGAAGCTTTCTTT
-,-,TRBJ2-3,TRBV3-1/TRBV3-2,CASRSWTTDTQYF,TGTGCCAGCAGGTCTTGGACTACAGATACGCAGTATTTT
TRBD1,-,TRBJ2-7,TRBV19,CASRATGAGYEQYF,TGTGCCAGTAGGGCGACAGGGGCCGGGTACGAGCAATACTTC
-,-,TRBJ2-7,TRBV21-1,CASSRFDRVPSSYEQYF,TGTGCCAGCAGCAGGTTCGACAGGGTGCCGAGCTCCTACGAGCAGTACTTC
TRBD2,-,TRBJ2-3,TRBV6-6,CASSYGLAGGPGGLGTDTQYF,TGTGCCAGCAGCTACGGACTAGCGGGAGGGCCAGGGGGGTTGGGCACAGATACGCAGTATTTT
TRBD1,-,TRBJ1-4,TRBV5-5,CASSLLPGGGEKLFF,TGTGCCAGCAGCTTACTACCAGGGGGCGGCGAAAAACTGTTTTTT
TRBD2,-,TRBJ2-7,TRBV7-8,CASSFREGTYEQYF,TGTGCCAGCAGCTTTCGGGAGGGAACCTACGAGCAGTACTTC
-,-,TRBJ2-7,TRBV30,CAWSVWEDEQYF,TGTGCCTGGAGTGTCTGGGAGGACGAGCAGTACTTC
TRBD2,-,TRBJ2-7,TRBV20-1,CSASRTSGSSYEQYF,TGCAGTGCTAGTCGCACTAGCGGGAGCTCCTACGAGCAGTACTTC
TRBD1,once,TRBJ2-3,TRBV6-5,CASSLRGTDTQYF,TGTGCCAGCAGCCTCAGGGGGACAGATACGCAGTATTTT
TRBD2,-,TRBJ2-7,TRBV5-4,CASSNKREGHEQYF,TGTGCCAGCAGCAACAAGCGGGAGGGCCACGAGCAGTACTTC
-,-,TRBJ2-7,TRBV13,CASSLGQIYEQYF,TGTGCCAGCAGCTTAGGACAGATTTACGAGCAGTACTTC
-,-,TRBJ1-2,TRBV2,CASSWGLSADSNYGYTF,TGTGCCAGCAGTTGGGGTCTTTCGGCGGACAGTAACTATGGCTACACCTTC
-,-,TRBJ2-3,TRBV6-2/TRBV6-3,CASSRYFRSTDTQYF,TGTGCCAGCAGTAGATACTTTCGGAGCACAGATACGCAGTATTTT
-,-,TRBJ2-3,TRBV7-3,CASSFWGARTDTQYF,TGTGCCAGCAGCTTTTGGGGAGCGCGAACAGATACGCAGTATTTT
-,-,TRBJ2-7,TRBV3-1/TRBV3-2,CASSQQLATGEQYF,TGTGCCAGCAGCCAACAACTAGCTACCGGCGAGCAGTACTTC
-,few,TRBJ2-1,TRBV4-1,CASSQDWGESQQFF,TGCGCCAGCAGCCAAGATTGGGGGGAGTCCCAGCAGTTCTTC
TRBD2,-,TRBJ2-7,TRBV7-2,CASSLVGWGLAGVSYEQYF,TGTGCCAGCAGCTTAGTAGGGTGGGGACTAGCGGGGGTCTCCTACGAGCAGTACTTC
TRBD1,-,TRBJ1-2,TRBV9,CASSPRTGPFYGYTF,TGTGCCAGCAGCCCCCGGACAGGGCCTTTCTATGGCTACACCTTC
TRBD2,-,TRBJ2-1,TRBV12-5,CASGLPPGLAGGPGYNEQFF,TGTGCTAGTGGTTTGCCACCGGGACTAGCGGGAGGGCCTGGGTACAATGAGCAGTTCTTC
-,-,TRBJ1-1,TRBV21-1,CASSKDETFF,TGTGCCAGCAGCAAAGATGAGACTTTCTTT
TRBD2,-,TRBJ2-7,TRBV30,CAWTTGLAGVSEQYF,TGTGCCTGGACCACGGGACTAGCGGGAGTAAGCGAGCAGTACTTC
-,-,TRBJ2-7,TRBV18,CASSTREDEQYF,TGTGCCAGCTCCACTAGAGAAGACGAGCAGTACTTC
-,-,TRBJ2-1,TRBV9,CASSATSRNEQFF,TGTGCCAGCAGCGCGACTAGTAGAAATGAGCAGTTCTTC
-,few,TRBJ1-3,TRBV9,CASSPVSSGNTIYF,TGTGCCAGCAGCCCCGTTTCCTCTGGAAACACCATATATTTT
TRBD2,-,TRBJ2-7,TRBV19,CASSILAGVHEQYF,TGTGCCAGTAGTATTCTTGCGGGAGTTCACGAGCAGTACTTC
TRBD2,-,TRBJ2-7,TRBV30,CAWSVGDYAYEQYF,TGTGCCTGGAGTGTAGGGGACTACGCCTACGAGCAGTACTTC
-,-,TRBJ1-2,TRBV18,CASSPADTTYGYTF,TGTGCCAGCTCACCTGCCGACACCACCTATGGCTACACCTTC
TRBD1,-,TRBJ1-1,TRBV20-1,CSASKGAGNTEAFF,TGCAGTGCTAGTAAGGGGGCAGGGAACACTGAAGCTTTCTTT